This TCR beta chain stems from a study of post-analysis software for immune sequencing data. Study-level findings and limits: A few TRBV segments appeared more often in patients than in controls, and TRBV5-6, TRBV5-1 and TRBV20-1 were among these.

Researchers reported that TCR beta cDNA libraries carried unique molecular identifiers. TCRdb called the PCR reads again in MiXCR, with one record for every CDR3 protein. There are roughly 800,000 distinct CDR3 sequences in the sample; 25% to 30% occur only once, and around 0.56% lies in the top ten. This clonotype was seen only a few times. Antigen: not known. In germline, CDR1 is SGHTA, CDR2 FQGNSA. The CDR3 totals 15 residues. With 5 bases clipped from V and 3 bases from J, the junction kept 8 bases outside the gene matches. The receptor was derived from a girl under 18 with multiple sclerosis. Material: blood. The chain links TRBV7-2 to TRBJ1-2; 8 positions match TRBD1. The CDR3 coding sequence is TGTGCCAGCAGCCCAACCGGGACAGGCGACTATGGCTACACCTTC. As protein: CASSPTGTGDYGYTF.